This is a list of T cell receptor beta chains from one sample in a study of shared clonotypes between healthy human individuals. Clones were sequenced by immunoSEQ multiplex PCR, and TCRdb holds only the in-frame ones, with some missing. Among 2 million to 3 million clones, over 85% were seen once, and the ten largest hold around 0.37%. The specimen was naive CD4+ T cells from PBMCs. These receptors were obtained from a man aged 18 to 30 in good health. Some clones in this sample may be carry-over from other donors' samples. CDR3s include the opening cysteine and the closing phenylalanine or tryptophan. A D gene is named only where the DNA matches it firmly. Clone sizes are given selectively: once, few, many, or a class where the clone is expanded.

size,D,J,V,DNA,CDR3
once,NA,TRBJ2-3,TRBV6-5,TGTGCCAGCAGTTACGCATTCACAGATACGCAGTATTTT,CASSYAFTDTQYF
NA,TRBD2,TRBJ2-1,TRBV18,TGTGCCAGCTCCCGACAGGGTGTTGGGACTAGCGGATACAATGAGCAGTTCTTC,CASSRQGVGTSGYNEQFF
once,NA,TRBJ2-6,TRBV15,TGTGCCACCAGCTCGGGACGGCTGTCTGGGGCCAACGTCCTGACTTTC,CATSSGRLSGANVLTF
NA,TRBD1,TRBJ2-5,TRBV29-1,TGCAGCGTTTTACAGGGGGGCGAAGAGACCCAGTACTTC,CSVLQGGEETQYF
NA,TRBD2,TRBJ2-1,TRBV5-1,TGCGCCAGCAGTCGGGAGGCAAGCTACAATGAGCAGTTCTTC,CASSREASYNEQFF
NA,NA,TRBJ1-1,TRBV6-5,TGTGCCAGCAGTCCCCAGGGGATTAACACTGAAGCTTTCTTT,CASSPQGINTEAFF
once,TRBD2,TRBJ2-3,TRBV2,TGTGCCAGCAACCTTGCGGGAGTGTCAGATACGCAGTATTTT,CASNLAGVSDTQYF
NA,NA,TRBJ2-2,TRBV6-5,TGTGCCAGCAGGAAGGGGCAGGCGAACACCGGGGAGCTGTTTTTT,CASRKGQANTGELFF
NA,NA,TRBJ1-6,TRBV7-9,TGTGCCAGCAGCCCACCGGGACATAATAATTCACCCCTCCACTTT,CASSPPGHNNSPLHF
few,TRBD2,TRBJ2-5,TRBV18,TGTGCCAGCTCACCACCGTTGAGGGCGCGGGAGTGGGAAGAGACCCAGTACTTC,CASSPPLRAREWEETQYF
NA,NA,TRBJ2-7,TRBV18,TGTGCCAGCTCCCTTGGGGCGCGCGGCGAGCAGTACTTC,CASSLGARGEQYF
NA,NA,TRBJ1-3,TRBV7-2,TGTGCCAGCAGCTTTTCGCAGGGGGGAAACACCATATATTTT,CASSFSQGGNTIYF
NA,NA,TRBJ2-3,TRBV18,TGTGCCAGCTCACCTACCGGGACTGCCCCACTGGGCACAGATACGCAGTATTTT,CASSPTGTAPLGTDTQYF
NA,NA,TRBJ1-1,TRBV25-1,TGTGCCAGCAGTGCTCCTGGGGCAGGGAACACTGAAGCTTTCTTT,CASSAPGAGNTEAFF
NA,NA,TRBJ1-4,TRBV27,TGTGCCAGCAGTCAAAACAGGGAAGAAAAACTGTTTTTT,CASSQNREEKLFF
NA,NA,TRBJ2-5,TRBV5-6,TGTGCCAGCAGCTTGGCCCGAGAGACCCAGTACTTC,CASSLARETQYF
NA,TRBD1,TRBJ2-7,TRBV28,TGTGCCAGCAGTCGAGCAGGGGGCGCATCCTACGAGCAGTACTTC,CASSRAGGASYEQYF
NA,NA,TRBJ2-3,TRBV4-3,TGCGCCAGCAGCCCTCGAGCCGGCGACTACCAAGATACGCAGTATTTT,CASSPRAGDYQDTQYF
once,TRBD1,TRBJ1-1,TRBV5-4,TGTGCGAGCGGTGGCAGGGGGCGGACTGAAGCTTTCTTT,CASGGRGRTEAFF
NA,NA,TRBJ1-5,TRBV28,TGTGCCAGCAGTTGGACCCCAGGGCTAAAGGTCAATCAGCCCCAGCATTTT,CASSWTPGLKVNQPQHF
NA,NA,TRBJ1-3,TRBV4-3,TGCGCCAGCAGCCAGTTGGAAGGACACGGCGGTAATGGAAACACCATATATTTT,CASSQLEGHGGNGNTIYF